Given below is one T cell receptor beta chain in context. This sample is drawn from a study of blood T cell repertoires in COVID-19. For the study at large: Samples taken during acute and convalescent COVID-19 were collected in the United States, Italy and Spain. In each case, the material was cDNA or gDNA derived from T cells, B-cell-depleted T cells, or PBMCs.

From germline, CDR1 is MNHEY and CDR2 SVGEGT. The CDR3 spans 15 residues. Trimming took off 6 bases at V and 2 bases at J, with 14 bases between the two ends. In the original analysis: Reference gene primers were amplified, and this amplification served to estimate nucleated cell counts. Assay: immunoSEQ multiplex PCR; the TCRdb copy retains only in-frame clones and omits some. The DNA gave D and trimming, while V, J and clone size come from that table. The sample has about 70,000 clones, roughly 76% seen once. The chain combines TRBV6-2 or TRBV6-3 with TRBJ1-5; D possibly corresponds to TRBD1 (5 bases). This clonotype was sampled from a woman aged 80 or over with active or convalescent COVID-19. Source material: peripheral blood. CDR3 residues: CASSPAGGGNQPQHF. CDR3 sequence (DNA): TGTGCCAGCAGCCCCGCGGGGGGGGGCAATCAGCCCCAGCATTTT.